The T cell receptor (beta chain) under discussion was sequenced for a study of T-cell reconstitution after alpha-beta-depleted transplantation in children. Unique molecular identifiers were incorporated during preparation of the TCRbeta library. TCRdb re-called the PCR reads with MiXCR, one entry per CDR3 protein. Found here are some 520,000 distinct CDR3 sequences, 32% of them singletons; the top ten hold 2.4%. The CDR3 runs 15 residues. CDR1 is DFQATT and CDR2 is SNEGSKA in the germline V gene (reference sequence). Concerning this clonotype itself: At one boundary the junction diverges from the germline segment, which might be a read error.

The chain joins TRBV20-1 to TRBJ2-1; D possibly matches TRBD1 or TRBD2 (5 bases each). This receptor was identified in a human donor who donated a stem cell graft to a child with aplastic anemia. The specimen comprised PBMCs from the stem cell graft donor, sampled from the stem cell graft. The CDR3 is CSARGPGSSYHEQFF. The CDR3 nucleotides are TGCAGTGCTAGGGGGCCGGGAAGCTCCTACCATGAGCAGTTCTTC.